This is a list of T cell receptor beta chains from one sample in a study of shared clonotypes between healthy human individuals. TCRdb's table, derived via immunoSEQ multiplex PCR, lists solely in-frame clones and lacks some. The table shows 100,000 to 120,000 clones, with about 67% occurring only once. Sequencing used memory CD8+ T cells sorted from blood. Source of these receptors: a woman aged 25-40 years in good health. The CDR3 runs from the conserved cysteine through the conserved F or W. The order of the fields is V gene, CDR3 length, D gene, J gene, clone size, CDR3 DNA, CDR3 protein. A D gene is named only where the DNA matches it firmly. Size tells how often a clone was seen (once, few, many) or the class of an expanded clone, and some rows leave it out.

V: TRBV7-2
length: 15
D: TRBD1
J: TRBJ2-7
size: .
DNA: TGTGCCAGCAGCCCATCTGGGACAGGGACCTACGAGCAGTACTTC
CDR3: CASSPSGTGTYEQYF

V: TRBV25-1
length: 16
D: TRBD1
J: TRBJ2-7
size: .
DNA: TGTGCCAGCAGTGAAGGCCCGCCGGGACAGTTCGACGAGCAGTACTTC
CDR3: CASSEGPPGQFDEQYF

V: TRBV27
length: 13
D: .
J: TRBJ2-2
size: once
DNA: TGTGCCAGCAGTTTATACTTAACCGGGGAGCTGTTTTTT
CDR3: CASSLYLTGELFF

V: TRBV6-6
length: 16
D: .
J: TRBJ1-1
size: .
DNA: TGTGCCAGCATAGCAGGGGCAGGGCAGAGTCTAACTGAAGCTTTCTTT
CDR3: CASIAGAGQSLTEAFF

V: TRBV27
length: 14
D: TRBD1
J: TRBJ1-4
size: .
DNA: TGTGCCAGCAAAGGACAGGCACGAAATGAAAAACTGTTTTTT
CDR3: CASKGQARNEKLFF

V: TRBV27
length: 17
D: .
J: TRBJ2-1
size: many
DNA: TGTGCCAGCACCGGTTATGAGGGGGAGAGTTCCTACAATGAGCAGTTCTTC
CDR3: CASTGYEGESSYNEQFF

V: TRBV28
length: 14
D: TRBD2
J: TRBJ2-3
size: .
DNA: TGTGCCAGCAGACTAGCGGGGATCACAGATACGCAGTATTTT
CDR3: CASRLAGITDTQYF

V: TRBV25-1
length: 15
D: TRBD2
J: TRBJ2-5
size: .
DNA: TGTGCCAGCACCGAGGCGGGAGCGATAGGAGAGACCCAGTACTTC
CDR3: CASTEAGAIGETQYF

V: TRBV5-1
length: 15
D: TRBD2
J: TRBJ2-1
size: .
DNA: TGCGCCAGCAGCTTGGTATCTAGCGGGTACAATGAGCAGTTCTTC
CDR3: CASSLVSSGYNEQFF

V: TRBV11-2
length: 13
D: TRBD1
J: TRBJ1-2
size: many
DNA: TGTGCCAGCAGCTTAGGGACAGGGGATGGCTACACCTTC
CDR3: CASSLGTGDGYTF

V: TRBV6-5
length: 13
D: .
J: TRBJ1-2
size: .
DNA: TGTGCCAGCAGTTACTCAGTTGGGAGCGGCTACACCTTC
CDR3: CASSYSVGSGYTF

V: TRBV5-1
length: 14
D: TRBD1
J: TRBJ1-1
size: .
DNA: TGCGCCAGCAGCCCAGGGACAGGGGGCACTGAAGCTTTCTTT
CDR3: CASSPGTGGTEAFF

V: TRBV19
length: 14
D: .
J: TRBJ2-4
size: .
DNA: TGTGCCAGTAGTATCCCGGGTGGGGAGAACATTCAGTACTTC
CDR3: CASSIPGGENIQYF

V: TRBV7-8
length: 12
D: .
J: TRBJ2-7
size: .
DNA: TGTGCCAGCAGCTTAGGGATGGGCGAGCAGTACTTC
CDR3: CASSLGMGEQYF

V: TRBV11-2
length: 13
D: .
J: TRBJ2-1
size: once
DNA: TGTGCCAGCAGCCGTGGGCTCGGGAATGAGCAGTTCTTC
CDR3: CASSRGLGNEQFF

V: TRBV10-3
length: 14
D: TRBD1
J: TRBJ1-2
size: .
DNA: TGTGCCATCAGTAAACACAGGGGGCTCGATGGCTACACCTTC
CDR3: CAISKHRGLDGYTF

V: TRBV7-3
length: 15
D: .
J: TRBJ1-1
size: .
DNA: TGCGCCAGCAGCCAAACCCTGACGGTGAACACTGAAGCTTTCTTT
CDR3: CASSQTLTVNTEAFF

V: TRBV10-3
length: 13
D: .
J: TRBJ1-1
size: .
DNA: TGTGCCATCAGTGACGGAGGGCCCACTGAAGCTTTCTTT
CDR3: CAISDGGPTEAFF